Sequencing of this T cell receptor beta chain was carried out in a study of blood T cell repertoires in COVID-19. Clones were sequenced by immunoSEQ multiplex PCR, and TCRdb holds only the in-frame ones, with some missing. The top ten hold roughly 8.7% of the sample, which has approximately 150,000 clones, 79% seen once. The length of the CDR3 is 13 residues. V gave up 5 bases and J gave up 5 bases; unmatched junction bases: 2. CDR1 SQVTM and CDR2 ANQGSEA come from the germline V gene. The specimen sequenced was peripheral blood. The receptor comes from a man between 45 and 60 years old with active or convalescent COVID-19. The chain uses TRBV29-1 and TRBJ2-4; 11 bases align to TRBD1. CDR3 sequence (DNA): TGCAGCGTTAGGACAGGGGGCGAAAACATTCAGTACTTC. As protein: CSVRTGGENIQYF.